The 30 T cell receptor beta chains below all came from one sample that was sequenced in a study of shared clonotypes between healthy human individuals. Naive-designated CD8 cells lacked CD45RO, were positively enriched for CCR7, and omitted terminally differentiated effector memory CD45RA+ cells. The data were produced by immunoSEQ multiplex PCR, yet TCRdb's version contains in-frame clones alone and is incomplete. Of roughly 550,000 clones in the sample, nearly 97% were seen once. Source material: naive CD8+ T cells sorted from blood. The source of these receptors is a woman aged 25 to 45 in good health.

The chain combines TRBV4-1 with TRBJ2-5; D is uncertain. Deletions cut 1 base from V and 0 bases from J, with 6 bases between. The CDR3 spans 14 residues. Germline V CDR1 and CDR2: MGHRA, YSYEKL. DNA of the CDR3: TGCGCCAGCAGCCAAGGGATGTACCAAGAGACCCAGTACTTC. It is translated as CASSQGMYQETQYF.

This chain links TRBV6-5 with TRBJ1-1; perhaps TRBD1 as D (5 bases). V lost 0 bases to trimming and J lost 7 bases, with 12 bases between them. CDR1 and CDR2 (germline): MNHEY, SVGAGI. The length of the CDR3 is 14 residues. As DNA, the CDR3 is TGTGCCAGCAGTTACTCGGAAGGGGTAGGTGAAGCTTTCTTT. Translating it yields CASSYSEGVGEAFF.

This chain uses TRBV7-8 with TRBJ1-1; D remains unclear. The CDR3 sequence is 15 residues long. The germline CDR1 and CDR2 sequences are SGHVS and FQNEAQ. Trimming took off 5 bases at V and 5 bases at J, with 18 bases between the two ends. The CDR3 sequence is CASSPAPLRGTEAFF. The DNA of the CDR3 is TGTGCCAGCAGCCCAGCGCCACTTCGGGGAACTGAAGCTTTCTTT.

The CDR3 DNA reads as TGTGCCAGCAGTTCCCTCTGGACAGGGCCCGATACGCAGTATTTT. It yields the protein CASSSLWTGPDTQYF. The rearrangement links TRBV27 to TRBJ2-3; TRBD1 matches at 8 bases. CDR1 is MNHEY and CDR2 is SMNVEV in the germline V gene (reference sequence). CDR3 length: 15 amino acids. V trimming: 4 bases; J trimming: 6 bases; junction bases outside the gene matches: 9.

V usage is TRBV13 and J usage is TRBJ2-7; the match to TRBD2 covers 12 bases. The CDR3 extends over 16 amino acids. The germline gives CDR1 PRHDT, CDR2 FYEKMQ (reference sequence). V trimming: 4 bases; J trimming: 6 bases; junction bases outside the gene matches: 10. CDR3 coding DNA: TGTGCCAGCAGCTCGGATCTAGCGGGAGGGCCGGGCGAGCAGTACTTC. It translates to CASSSDLAGGPGEQYF.

This clone was seen only once. The genes are TRBV28 and TRBJ2-3; D gene uncertain. The germline V and J ends were trimmed by 3 bases and 3 bases, with 10 bases remaining between them. This CDR3 is 14 amino acids long. Per germline, CDR1 MDHEN and CDR2 SYDVKM. CDR3 coding DNA: TGTGCCAGCAGTTTCCACAAGATAACAGATACGCAGTATTTT. As protein: CASSFHKITDTQYF.

This chain joins TRBV2 and TRBJ2-7; the D is unclear. With 5 bases removed from V and 2 bases from J, the gap between germline ends came to 19 bases. Germline V CDR1 and CDR2: SNHLY, FYNNEI. The CDR3 has 16 amino acids. The chain's CDR3 is CASSSRSLDLPYEQYF. The DNA for the CDR3 is TGTGCCAGCAGTTCGAGAAGTCTAGACCTTCCCTACGAGCAGTACTTC.

Only a few counts were recorded for this clone. The chain links TRBV27 to TRBJ1-2, with D possibly matching TRBD1 (5 bases). This CDR3 is built from 13 residues. The germline V and J ends were trimmed by 4 bases and 5 bases, with 11 bases remaining between them. Per germline, CDR1 MNHEY and CDR2 SMNVEV (reference sequence). CDR3 protein: CASSSDSNYGYTF. The CDR3 region has the DNA TGTGCCAGCAGTTCTGACAGCAATTATGGCTACACCTTC.

The V call is TRBV2, the J call TRBJ1-1, with D possibly being TRBD1 (6 bases). The length of the CDR3 is 15 residues. Trimming removed 4 bases from V and 4 bases from J, with 16 bases in between. Germline-derived CDR1 and CDR2 are SNHLY and FYNNEI. The CDR3 loop is CASSVPNRVPTEAFF. CDR3 DNA: TGTGCCAGCAGTGTACCGAACAGGGTCCCCACTGAAGCTTTCTTT. Full variable domain (remainder filled in from reference TRBV2 and TRBJ1-1): EPEVTQTPSHQVTQMGQEVILRCVPISNHLYFYWYRQILGQKVEFLVSFYNNEISEKSEIFDDQFSVERPDGSNFTLKIRSTKLEDSAMYFCASSVPNRVPTEAFFGQGTRLTVV.

This clone was detected only a few times. The chain links TRBV27 to TRBJ2-7; D remains unclear. V was pared by 5 bases and J by 2 bases, with 10 bases between. Germline CDR1 MNHEY, CDR2 SMNVEV (reference sequence). The CDR3 is made up of 13 amino acids. CDR3 coding DNA: TGTGCCAGCAGTCCTAACGGTGCCTACGAGCAGTACTTC. Encoded protein: CASSPNGAYEQYF.

The chain combines TRBV19 with TRBJ2-5; the D call may be TRBD1 or TRBD2 (5 bases each). Germline values: CDR1 LNHDA, CDR2 SQIVND (reference sequence). Between the trimmed V and J ends, which lost 7 bases and 2 bases, there was a span of 14 bases. The CDR3 is 14 residues long. The CDR3 reads CASTNRDGQETQYF. DNA for the CDR3: TGTGCCAGTACAAACCGGGACGGACAAGAGACCCAGTACTTC.

V is TRBV27 and J is TRBJ2-6, with TRBD2 as a possible D gene (6 bases). Trimming left V 7 bases short and J 0 bases short, with 13 bases between. This CDR3 comprises 16 residues. Germline V gene sequence: CDR1 MNHEY, CDR2 SMNVEV (reference sequence). CDR3 sequence reads: CASTFRGYSGANVLTF. The CDR3 nucleotides are TGTGCCAGCACCTTCCGGGGGTACTCTGGGGCCAACGTCCTGACTTTC. Filled out from reference TRBV27 and TRBJ2-6, the complete variable domain reads EAQVTQNPRYLITVTGKKLTVTCSQNMNHEYMSWYRQDPGLGLRQIYYSMNVEVTDKGDVPEGYKVSRKEKRNFPLILESPSPNQTSLYFCASTFRGYSGANVLTFGAGSRLTVL.

This clone was observed a single time. The chain joins TRBV5-6 to TRBJ2-7; 9 bases are a match to TRBD1. CDR1 is SGHDT and CDR2 is YYEEEE in the germline V gene. Trimming removed 4 bases from V and 3 bases from J; junction bases left unmatched: 8. This CDR3 spans 15 amino acids. In DNA, the CDR3 is TGTGCCAGCAGCGACGACAGGGGGTCCGTCTACGAGCAGTACTTC. Its translation: CASSDDRGSVYEQYF.

This chain links TRBV6-5 with TRBJ1-2, with a possible D match to TRBD1 (6 bases). Germline V gives CDR1 MNHEY, CDR2 SVGAGI. The CDR3 sequence is 10 residues long. Trimming left V 6 bases short and J 8 bases short, with 7 bases between. CDR3 DNA: TGTGCCAGCAGGGGGGGCGGCTACACCTTC. The encoded protein is CASRGGGYTF.

The rearrangement links TRBV10-3 to TRBJ2-4; 9 bases map to TRBD1. Unmatched junction bases numbered 11, after V lost 10 bases and J lost 1 base. This CDR3 has 16 amino acids. The germline V gene encodes CDR1 ENHRY and CDR2 SYGVKD. The CDR3: CATTSHRGLAKNIQYF. CDR3 nucleotides: TGTGCCACCACCAGCCACAGGGGGCTGGCCAAAAACATTCAGTACTTC.

The gene calls are TRBV10-2 and TRBJ1-2; 8 bases fit TRBD1. Germline V gene sequence: CDR1 WSHSY, CDR2 SAAADI. J gave up 5 bases and V 7 bases, and 12 bases lay outside the gene matches. This CDR3 has 15 residues. The CDR3 region is CASTPTRTGPYGYTF. In nucleotides, the CDR3 is TGCGCCAGCACTCCTACTAGGACAGGGCCTTATGGCTACACCTTC.

V and J are TRBV4-1 and TRBJ1-6; weak D call: TRBD1 (5 bases). This CDR3 region has 14 residues. V was pared by 4 bases and J by 9 bases, with 13 bases between. The germline CDR1 and CDR2 sequences are MGHRA and YSYEKL. The DNA of the CDR3 is TGCGCCAGCAGCCCAACCGGGACGGGTTCACCCCTCCACTTT. Residues: CASSPTGTGSPLHF.

The chain is built from TRBV2 and TRBJ2-1; 14 bases agree with TRBD2. The CDR3 has 16 residues. The germline V gene encodes CDR1 SNHLY and CDR2 FYNNEI. Losses at the gene ends were 7 bases for V and 6 bases for J; bases not matched to a gene: 8. The chain's CDR3 is CASNSEGTSGGNEQFF. As DNA, the CDR3 is TGTGCCAGCAACAGTGAGGGGACTAGCGGGGGCAATGAGCAGTTCTTC.

This clone has just one count. The chain couples TRBV5-5 to TRBJ2-7, with D perhaps being TRBD1 or TRBD2 (5 bases each). V was cut by 0 bases and J by 11 bases, with 18 bases left in between. Germline CDR1 reads SGHKS; CDR2 reads YYEKEE (reference sequence). The CDR3 is 14 residues long. CDR3 nucleotide sequence: TGTGCCAGCAGCTTGGACGTGGGGGAATATATGAAGTACTTC. This gives the protein CASSLDVGEYMKYF. The variable domain in full, with the rest retrieved from reference TRBV5-5 and TRBJ2-7, is DAGVTQSPTHLIKTRGQQVTLRCSPISGHKSVSWYQQVLGQGPQFIFQYYEKEERGRGNFPDRFSARQFPNYSSELNVNALLLGDSALYLCASSLDVGEYMKYFGPGTRLTVT.

The genes are TRBV19 and TRBJ2-7, with TRBD2 matching over 7 bases. The CDR3 runs 15 residues. CDR1 is LNHDA and CDR2 is SQIVND in the germline V gene (reference sequence). Unmatched junction bases numbered 7, after V lost 3 bases and J lost 2 bases. CDR3 sequence reads: CASSMVREQTYEQYF. DNA of the CDR3: TGTGCCAGTAGTATGGTGCGGGAGCAAACCTACGAGCAGTACTTC.

J is TRBJ2-7 and V is TRBV7-9, with TRBD1 as a possible D gene (5 bases). This CDR3 region has 13 residues. Trimming removed 0 bases from V and 2 bases from J, with 5 bases in between. Germline-derived CDR1 and CDR2 are SEHNR and FQNEAQ (reference sequence). CDR3 in amino acids: CASSLADTYEQYF. CDR3 bases: TGTGCCAGCAGCTTAGCGGACACCTACGAGCAGTACTTC.

Only one count was recorded for this clone. The V and J genes are TRBV14 and TRBJ2-5; 7 bases align to TRBD2. There are 19 residues in the CDR3. Germline trimming cut 0 bases from V and 1 base from J; bases unmatched to any gene: 14. Germline CDR1 reads SGHDN; CDR2 reads FVKESK. The CDR3 region has the DNA TGTGCCAGCAGCCAAGATCATCTAGCGGAAGAAGCGTCCCAAGAGACCCAGTACTTC. Translated: CASSQDHLAEEASQETQYF.

The V call is TRBV28, the J call TRBJ2-2; D tentatively reads TRBD1 or TRBD2 (5 bases each). The CDR3 covers 16 residues. The V gene's germline CDR1 is MDHEN and CDR2 SYDVKM. Trimming pared 7 bases from V and 6 bases from J, leaving 21 bases between. As DNA, the CDR3 is TGTGCCAGCATCCCAGGGTTGAGGGCGCAGGCCGGGGAGCTGTTTTTT. Translated, it gives CASIPGLRAQAGELFF.

The V and J genes are TRBV29-1 and TRBJ1-2, with D perhaps TRBD1 (5 bases). The CDR3 is made up of 12 amino acids. V was shortened by 0 bases and J by 8 bases, with 10 bases between the two germline ends. Germline CDR1 SQVTM, CDR2 ANQGSEA. CDR3 coding DNA: TGCAGCGTTGAAGAAACAAGGGACGGCTACACCTTC. Protein product: CSVEETRDGYTF.

In this sample, this clone turned up a few times. The chain employs TRBV5-6 and TRBJ1-4; D gene uncertain. Germline CDR1 SGHDT, CDR2 YYEEEE. The CDR3 totals 15 residues. Trimming took off 3 bases at V and 8 bases at J, with 17 bases between the two ends. The CDR3 bases are TGTGCCAGCAGCTCCCTCGTGGAGTTGAGGGAAAAACTGTTTTTT. It codes for CASSSLVELREKLFF. The full variable domain, in which reference TRBV5-6 and TRBJ1-4 provide the parts outside the CDR3, is DAGVTQSPTHLIKTRGQQVTLRCSPKSGHDTVSWYQQALGQGPQFIFQYYEEEERQRGNFPDRFSGHQFPNYSSELNVNALLLGDSALYLCASSSLVELREKLFFGSGTQLSVL.

V usage is TRBV15 and J usage is TRBJ2-5; 10 bases are a match to TRBD2. This CDR3 is built from 13 residues. CDR1 LNHNV and CDR2 YYDKDF come from the germline V gene (reference sequence). With 9 bases clipped from V and 5 bases from J, the junction kept 6 bases outside the gene matches. The CDR3 protein is CATRSGRVETQYF. The CDR3 bases are TGTGCCACTCGGAGCGGGAGGGTGGAGACCCAGTACTTC.

Points on this clone: Other DNA sequences in this specimen translate into the identical CDR3. This rearrangement joins TRBV5-8 to TRBJ1-5; D gene unclear. Between the trimmed V and J ends, which lost 0 bases and 8 bases, there was a span of 3 bases. The germline CDR1 and CDR2 sequences are SGHTS and YDEGEE. This CDR3 is 11 amino acids long. For the CDR3, the DNA is TGTGCCAGCAGCTTGGGGGAGCCCCAGCATTTT. Its protein product is CASSLGEPQHF.

The chain couples TRBV18 to TRBJ2-7; TRBD1 might be the D (5 bases). The germline CDR1 and CDR2 sequences are KGHSH and LQKENI. The V and J ends lost 6 bases and 2 bases respectively, with 14 bases between them. The CDR3 is made up of 14 amino acids. This chain's CDR3 is CASSGDSHAYEQYF. The DNA for the CDR3 is TGTGCCAGCTCCGGCGACAGCCACGCCTACGAGCAGTACTTC.

The genes are TRBV11-2 and TRBJ2-7; no definite D call. V was shortened by 1 base and J by 3 bases, with 13 bases between the two germline ends. Germline loops: CDR1 SGHAT, CDR2 FQNNGV. The CDR3 runs 15 residues. CDR3 sequence: CASSLASPGGYEQYF. In nucleotides, the CDR3 is TGTGCCAGCAGCTTAGCCTCTCCCGGCGGCTACGAGCAGTACTTC.

Details on this clone: Other DNA sequences in the sample encode the same CDR3. The J gene is TRBJ2-7, the V gene TRBV19; 11 bases agree with TRBD1. The V gene's germline CDR1 is LNHDA and CDR2 SQIVND (reference sequence). The length of the CDR3 is 14 residues. V lost 5 bases, J lost 3 bases, and 3 bases stayed unmatched. This chain's CDR3 is CASSPGTGGYEQYF. The CDR3 coding sequence is TGTGCCAGTAGTCCGGGGACAGGGGGCTACGAGCAGTACTTC.